This is a list of T cell receptor beta chains from one sample in a study of PD-L1 blockade in urothelial cancer. Generated by immunoSEQ multiplex PCR, the TCRdb table keeps only in-frame clones and is missing some. The sample shows tens of thousands of clones, roughly 84% of them seen only once. Sample: PBMCs, taken around atezolizumab (anti-PD-L1) treatment. The receptors were sampled from a woman between 65 and 79 years old with urothelial cancer. Each CDR3 is given with its conserved first and last residue. Each record gives: V gene, D gene, J gene, clone size, CDR3 DNA, CDR3 protein. The D gene is left open where the match is weak. Not all rows give a size; the values are once, few, many and, for expanded clones, a class.

>TRBV7-2|TRBD1|TRBJ1-2|NA
TGTGCCAGCAGCCCCGGACAGGGAATGGGCTATGGCTACACCTTC
CASSPGQGMGYGYTF
>TRBV6-4|NA|TRBJ2-3|NA
TGTGCCAGCAGCGCTCGTGGGACACCTAGCACAGATACGCAGTATTTT
CASSARGTPSTDTQYF
>TRBV27|TRBD2|TRBJ2-7|once
TGTGCCAGCAGTACCTCAGCGGGAGGGCCGGGGGAGCAGTACTTC
CASSTSAGGPGEQYF
>TRBV4-1|NA|TRBJ2-7|NA
TGCGCCAGCAGCCAGTCGCTTGGGGCTTGGAACTACGAGCAGTACTTC
CASSQSLGAWNYEQYF
>TRBV5-1|NA|TRBJ2-7|NA
TGCGCCAGCAGCTTGGGCGCAAACTCTAGGCGCGAGCAGTACTTC
CASSLGANSRREQYF
>TRBV10-2|NA|TRBJ2-3|NA
TGCGCCAGCAGTGACCCTAATGGAGGACGCACAGATACGCAGTATTTT
CASSDPNGGRTDTQYF
>TRBV5-6|TRBD1|TRBJ2-7|NA
TGTGCCAGCAGCTTCCGGGACAGGGGACTTTACGAGCAGTACTTC
CASSFRDRGLYEQYF
>TRBV28|NA|TRBJ2-3|NA
TGTGCCAGCAGTTTGCCAGCGGCTCCTAGCACAGATACGCAGTATTTT
CASSLPAAPSTDTQYF
>TRBV18|NA|TRBJ1-1|once
TGTGCCACCCAGGGGAACACTGAAGCTTTCTTT
CATQGNTEAFF
>TRBV29-1|TRBD1|TRBJ2-7|NA
TGCAGCGTTAAAGGACAGGGGGGCTACGAGCAGTACTTC
CSVKGQGGYEQYF
>TRBV10-3|NA|TRBJ1-5|NA
TGTGCCATCAGTGAGGTATATAGCAATCAGCCCCAGCATTTT
CAISEVYSNQPQHF
>TRBV6-4|NA|TRBJ1-1|few
TGTGCCAGCAGTAAAACTAGGGACACTGAAGCTTTCTTT
CASSKTRDTEAFF
>TRBV4-1|TRBD2|TRBJ2-3|NA
TGCGCCAGCAGCCAAGATCTTATAGCGGGAGCTGAAGATACGCAGTATTTT
CASSQDLIAGAEDTQYF
>TRBV13|NA|TRBJ2-7|NA
TGTGCCAGCAGCTTGGAGACAGTAGCTCCTACGAGCAGGTACTTC
CASSLETVAPTSRYF
>TRBV11-2|NA|TRBJ1-3|NA
TGTGCCAGCAGCTCCGACCCGGGACAATCTGGAAACACCATATATTTT
CASSSDPGQSGNTIYF
>TRBV25-1|TRBD1|TRBJ2-7|NA
TGTGCCAGCAGTGGGGGACAGGGGCTCCCCTCCTACGAGCAGTACTTC
CASSGGQGLPSYEQYF
>TRBV5-1|TRBD1|TRBJ2-5|NA
TGCGCCAGCAGCCGCGGTCGTCCGACAGGGGGCTTTGTGGAGACCCAGTACTTC
CASSRGRPTGGFVETQYF
>TRBV6-1|TRBD1|TRBJ2-3|NA
TGTGCCAGCACTGGGCAGGGGGGCACAGATACGCAGTATTTT
CASTGQGGTDTQYF
>TRBV9|TRBD1|TRBJ1-2|NA
TGTGCCAGCAGCGCCTCGGGACAGGACTATGGCTACACCTTC
CASSASGQDYGYTF
>TRBV18|NA|TRBJ2-7|NA
TGTGCCAGCTCACTGGAGGGACAGCCCTACGAGCAGTACTTC
CASSLEGQPYEQYF
>TRBV19|NA|TRBJ1-1|once
TGTGCCAGTCTTCTCAGGGGCCGCACTGAAGCTTTCTTT
CASLLRGRTEAFF
>TRBV28|TRBD2|TRBJ2-7|NA
TGTGCCAGCAGTCCTAGCGGGAGGGCGCGTTACGAGCAGTACTTC
CASSPSGRARYEQYF
>TRBV5-5|TRBD1|TRBJ2-7|NA
TGTGCCAGCAGGATTGGGACAGGGCGGTACGAGCAGTACTTC
CASRIGTGRYEQYF
>TRBV7-8|NA|TRBJ2-1|many
TGTGCCAGCAGGGTGCGCGATGAGCAGTTCTTC
CASRVRDEQFF
>TRBV19|NA|TRBJ2-7|NA
TGTGCCAGTAGTTCTCGGGTGAGCTCCTACGAGCAGTACTTC
CASSSRVSSYEQYF
>TRBV6-1|NA|TRBJ1-4|NA
TGTGCCAGCAGTGCCCAACGGACAATTGAATGGGAAAAACTGTTTTTT
CASSAQRTIEWEKLFF
>TRBV11-2|NA|TRBJ2-1|NA
TGTGCCAGCAGCCAAGTTCGCGGGCGCTACAATGAGCAGTTCTTC
CASSQVRGRYNEQFF
>TRBV2|NA|TRBJ2-7|NA
TGTGCCAGCAGTGTGTCGGGCTACGAGCAGTACTTC
CASSVSGYEQYF
>TRBV5-1|NA|TRBJ2-3|NA
TGCGCCAGCTTACAGGGAATTACTAGCACAGATACGCAGTATTTT
CASLQGITSTDTQYF
>TRBV12-5|TRBD2|TRBJ2-1|NA
TGTGCTAGTGGGACTAGCGGTTACAATGAGCAGTTCTTC
CASGTSGYNEQFF
>TRBV4-1|TRBD1|TRBJ2-5|once
TGCGCCAGCAGCCTGACGGGACAGCAAGAGACCCAGTACTTC
CASSLTGQQETQYF